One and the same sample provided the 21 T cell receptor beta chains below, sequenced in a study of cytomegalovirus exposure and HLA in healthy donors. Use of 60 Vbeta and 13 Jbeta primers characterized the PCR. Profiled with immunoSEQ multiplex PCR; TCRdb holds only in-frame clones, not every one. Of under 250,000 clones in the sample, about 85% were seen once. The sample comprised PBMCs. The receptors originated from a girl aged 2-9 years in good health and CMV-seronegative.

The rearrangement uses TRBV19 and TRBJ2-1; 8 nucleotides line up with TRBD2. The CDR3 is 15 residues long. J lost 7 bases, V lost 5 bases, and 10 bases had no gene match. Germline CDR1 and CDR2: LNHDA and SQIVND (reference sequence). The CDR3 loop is CASSSYGGELNEQFF. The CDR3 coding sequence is TGTGCCAGTAGTTCTTACGGGGGGGAGTTGAATGAGCAGTTCTTC.

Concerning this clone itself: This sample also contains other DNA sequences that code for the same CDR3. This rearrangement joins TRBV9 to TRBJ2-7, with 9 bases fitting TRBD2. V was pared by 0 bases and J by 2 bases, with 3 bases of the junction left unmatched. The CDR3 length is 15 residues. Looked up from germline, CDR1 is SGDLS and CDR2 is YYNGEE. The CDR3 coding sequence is TGTGCCAGCAGCGTAGAGGCGGGAGGGCCCTACGAGCAGTACTTC. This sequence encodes CASSVEAGGPYEQYF.

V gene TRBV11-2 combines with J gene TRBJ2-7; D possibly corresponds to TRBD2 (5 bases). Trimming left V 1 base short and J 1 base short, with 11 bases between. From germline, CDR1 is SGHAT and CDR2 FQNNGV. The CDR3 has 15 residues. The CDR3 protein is CASSLVSGSSYEQYF. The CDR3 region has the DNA TGTGCCAGCAGCTTAGTATCGGGGTCGTCCTACGAGCAGTACTTC.

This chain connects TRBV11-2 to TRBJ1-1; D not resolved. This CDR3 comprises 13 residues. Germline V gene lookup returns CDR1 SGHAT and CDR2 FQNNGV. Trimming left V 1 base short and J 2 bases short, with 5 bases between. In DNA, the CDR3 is TGTGCCAGCAGCTTAGGCGTTAACACTGAAGCTTTCTTT. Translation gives CASSLGVNTEAFF.

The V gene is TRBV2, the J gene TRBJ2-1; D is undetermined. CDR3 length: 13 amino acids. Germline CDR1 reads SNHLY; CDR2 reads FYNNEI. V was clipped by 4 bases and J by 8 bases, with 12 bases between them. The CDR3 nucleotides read TGTGCCAGCAGTGGTAGACCCGGGTATGAGCAGTTCTTC. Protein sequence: CASSGRPGYEQFF.

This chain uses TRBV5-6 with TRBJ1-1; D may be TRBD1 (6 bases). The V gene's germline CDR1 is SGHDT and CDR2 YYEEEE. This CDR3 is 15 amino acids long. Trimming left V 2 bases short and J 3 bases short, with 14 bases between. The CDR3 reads CASSFRGAPYTEAFF. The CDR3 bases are TGTGCCAGCAGCTTTCGGGGGGCGCCTTACACTGAAGCTTTCTTT.

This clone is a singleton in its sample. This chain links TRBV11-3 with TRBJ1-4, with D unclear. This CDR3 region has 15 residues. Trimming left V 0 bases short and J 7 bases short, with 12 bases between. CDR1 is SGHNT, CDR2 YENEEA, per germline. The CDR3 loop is CASSLDHPWAEKLFF. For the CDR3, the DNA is TGTGCCAGCAGCTTAGATCATCCCTGGGCTGAAAAACTGTTTTTT.

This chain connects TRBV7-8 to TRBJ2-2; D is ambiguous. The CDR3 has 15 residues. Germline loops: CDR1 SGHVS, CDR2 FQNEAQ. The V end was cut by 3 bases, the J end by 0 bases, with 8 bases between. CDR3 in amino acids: CASSLGRPNTGELFF. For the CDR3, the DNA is TGTGCCAGCAGCTTGGGCCGCCCGAACACCGGGGAGCTGTTTTTT. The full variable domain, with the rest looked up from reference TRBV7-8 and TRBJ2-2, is GAGVSQSPRYKVAKRGQDVALRCDPISGHVSLFWYQQALGQGPEFLTYFQNEAQLDKSGLPSDRFFAERPEGSVSTLKIQRTQQEDSAVYLCASSLGRPNTGELFFGEGSRLTVL.

CDR3 loop: CASSISLAGYQNEQFF. CDR3 coding DNA: TGTGCCAGTAGTATTTCCCTAGCGGGGTATCAAAATGAGCAGTTCTTC. The chain combines TRBV19 with TRBJ2-1, with 9 bases matching TRBD2. The CDR3 runs 16 residues. Germline V gene sequence: CDR1 LNHDA, CDR2 SQIVND (reference sequence). J was trimmed by 7 bases and V by 3 bases; bases with no gene match: 10.

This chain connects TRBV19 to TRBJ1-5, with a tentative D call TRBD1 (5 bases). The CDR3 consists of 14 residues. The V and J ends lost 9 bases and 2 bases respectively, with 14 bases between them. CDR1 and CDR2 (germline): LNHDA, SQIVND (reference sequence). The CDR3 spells CASHLRGRNQPQHF. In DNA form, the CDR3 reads TGTGCCAGCCACCTTAGGGGCCGCAATCAGCCCCAGCATTTT. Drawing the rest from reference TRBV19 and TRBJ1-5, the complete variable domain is DGGITQSPKYLFRKEGQNVTLSCEQNLNHDAMYWYRQDPGQGLRLIYYSQIVNDFQKGDIAEGYSVSREKKESFPLTVTSAQKNPTAFYLCASHLRGRNQPQHFGDGTRLSIL.

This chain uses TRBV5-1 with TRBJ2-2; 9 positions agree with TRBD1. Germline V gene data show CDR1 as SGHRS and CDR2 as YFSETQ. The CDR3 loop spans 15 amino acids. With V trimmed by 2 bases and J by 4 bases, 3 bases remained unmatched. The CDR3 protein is CASSLQGAITGELFF. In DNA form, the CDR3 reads TGCGCCAGCAGCTTACAGGGGGCGATCACCGGGGAGCTGTTTTTT.

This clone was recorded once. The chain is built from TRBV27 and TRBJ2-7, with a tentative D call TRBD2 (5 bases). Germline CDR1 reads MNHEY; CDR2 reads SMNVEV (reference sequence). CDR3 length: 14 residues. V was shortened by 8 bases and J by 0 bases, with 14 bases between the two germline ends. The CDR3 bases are TGTGCCAGCCAACCCCGGGAAGGCTCCTACGAGCAGTACTTC. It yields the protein CASQPREGSYEQYF.

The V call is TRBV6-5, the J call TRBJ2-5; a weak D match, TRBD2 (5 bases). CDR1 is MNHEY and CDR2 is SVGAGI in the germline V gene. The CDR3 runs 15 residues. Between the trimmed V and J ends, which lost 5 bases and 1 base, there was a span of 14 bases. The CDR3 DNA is TGTGCCAGCAGTCGATTCCCCGGGGTCCAAGAGACCCAGTACTTC. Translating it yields CASSRFPGVQETQYF.

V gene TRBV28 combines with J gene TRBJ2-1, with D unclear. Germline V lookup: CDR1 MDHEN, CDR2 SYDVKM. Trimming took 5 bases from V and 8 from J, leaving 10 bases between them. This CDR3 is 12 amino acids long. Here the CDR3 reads CASSRYYHEQFF. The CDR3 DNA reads TGTGCCAGCAGTCGTTACTATCATGAGCAGTTCTTC.

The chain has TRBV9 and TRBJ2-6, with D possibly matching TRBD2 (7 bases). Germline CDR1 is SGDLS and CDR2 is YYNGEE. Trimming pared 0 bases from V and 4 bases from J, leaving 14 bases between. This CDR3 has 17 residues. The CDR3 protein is CASSVGRGGTGANVLTF. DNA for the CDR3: TGTGCCAGCAGCGTAGGAAGGGGGGGAACGGGGGCCAACGTCCTGACTTTC.

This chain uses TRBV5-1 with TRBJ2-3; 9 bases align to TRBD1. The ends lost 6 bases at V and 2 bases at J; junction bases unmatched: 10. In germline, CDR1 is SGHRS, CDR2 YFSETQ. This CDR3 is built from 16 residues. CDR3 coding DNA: TGCGCCAGCAAGGAAAACGGACAGGGGTACACAGATACGCAGTATTTT. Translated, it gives CASKENGQGYTDTQYF.

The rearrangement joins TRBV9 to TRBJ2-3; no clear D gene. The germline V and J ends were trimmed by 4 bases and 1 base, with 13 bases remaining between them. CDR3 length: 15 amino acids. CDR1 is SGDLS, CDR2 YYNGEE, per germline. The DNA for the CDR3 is TGTGCCAGCAGCCCAGACTCCCCAGGCACAGATACGCAGTATTTT. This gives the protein CASSPDSPGTDTQYF. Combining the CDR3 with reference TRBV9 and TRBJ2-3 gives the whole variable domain DSGVTQTPKHLITATGQRVTLRCSPRSGDLSVYWYQQSLDQGLQFLIQYYNGEERAKGNILERFSAQQFPDLHSELNLSSLELGDSALYFCASSPDSPGTDTQYFGPGTRLTVL.

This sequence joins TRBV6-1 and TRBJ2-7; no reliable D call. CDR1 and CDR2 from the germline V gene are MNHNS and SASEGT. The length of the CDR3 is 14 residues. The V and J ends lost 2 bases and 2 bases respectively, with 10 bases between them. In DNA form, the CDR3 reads TGTGCCAGCAGTGAAAGAGCGCATACCTACGAGCAGTACTTC. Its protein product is CASSERAHTYEQYF.

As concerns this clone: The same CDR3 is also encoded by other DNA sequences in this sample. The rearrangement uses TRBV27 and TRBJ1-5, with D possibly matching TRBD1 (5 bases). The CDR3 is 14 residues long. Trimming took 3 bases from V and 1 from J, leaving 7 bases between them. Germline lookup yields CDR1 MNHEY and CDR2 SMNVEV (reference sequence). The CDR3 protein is CASSFGGSNQPQHF. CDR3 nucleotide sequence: TGTGCCAGCAGTTTCGGGGGGAGCAATCAGCCCCAGCATTTT.

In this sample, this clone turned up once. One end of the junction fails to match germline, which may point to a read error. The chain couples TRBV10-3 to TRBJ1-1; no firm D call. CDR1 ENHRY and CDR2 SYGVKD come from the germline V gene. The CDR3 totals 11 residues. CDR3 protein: CTINSGSEAFF. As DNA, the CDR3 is TGTACCATCAACTCCGGTTCTGAAGCTTTCTTT.

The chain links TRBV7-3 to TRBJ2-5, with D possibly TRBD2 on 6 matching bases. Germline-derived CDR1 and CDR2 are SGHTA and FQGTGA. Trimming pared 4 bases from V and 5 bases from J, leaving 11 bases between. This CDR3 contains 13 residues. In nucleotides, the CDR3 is TGTGCCAGCAGCTCGACGGCGGGGGAGACCCAGTACTTC. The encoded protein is CASSSTAGETQYF.